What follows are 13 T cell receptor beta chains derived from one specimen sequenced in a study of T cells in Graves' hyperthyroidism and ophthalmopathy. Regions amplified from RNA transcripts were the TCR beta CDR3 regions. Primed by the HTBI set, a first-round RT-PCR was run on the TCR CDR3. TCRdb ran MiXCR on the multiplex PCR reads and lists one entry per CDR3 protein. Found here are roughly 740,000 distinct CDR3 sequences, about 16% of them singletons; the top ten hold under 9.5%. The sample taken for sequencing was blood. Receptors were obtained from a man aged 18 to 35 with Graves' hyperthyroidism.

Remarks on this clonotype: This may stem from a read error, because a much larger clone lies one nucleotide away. Written as DNA, the CDR3 is TGTGCCAGCAGTGATGGGCGTAGGGAAGTTAATGAGCAGTTCTTC. Protein product: CASSDGRREVNEQFF. The genes are TRBV2 and TRBJ2-1, with unresolved D. The CDR3 is made up of 15 amino acids. Germline V gene data show CDR1 as SNHLY and CDR2 as FYNNEI. V gave up 3 bases and J gave up 7 bases, with 16 bases separating them.

The CDR3 DNA reads as TGTGCCAGTAGTATGGGACAGGGGCCGATCTACGAGCAGTACTTC. Translating gives CASSMGQGPIYEQYF. V and J are TRBV19 and TRBJ2-7, with TRBD1 matching over 10 bases. This CDR3 has 15 amino acids. Trimming took 3 bases from V and 3 from J; bases not matched to a gene: 5. Germline V lookup: CDR1 LNHDA, CDR2 SQIVND (reference sequence).

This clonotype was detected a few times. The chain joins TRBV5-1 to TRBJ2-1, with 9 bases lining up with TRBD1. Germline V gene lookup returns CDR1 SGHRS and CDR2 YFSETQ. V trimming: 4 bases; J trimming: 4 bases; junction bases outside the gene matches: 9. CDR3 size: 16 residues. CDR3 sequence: CASSPDPGQGYNEQFF. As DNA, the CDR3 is TGCGCCAGCAGCCCGGACCCGGGACAGGGATACAATGAGCAGTTCTTC.

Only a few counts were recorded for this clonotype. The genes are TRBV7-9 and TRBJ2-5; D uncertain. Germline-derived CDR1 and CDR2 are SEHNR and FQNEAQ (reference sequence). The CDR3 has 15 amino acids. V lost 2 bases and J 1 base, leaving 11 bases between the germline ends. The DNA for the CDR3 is TGTGCCAGCAGCTTAAATGCCAGCGTCCAAGAGACCCAGTACTTC. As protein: CASSLNASVQETQYF.

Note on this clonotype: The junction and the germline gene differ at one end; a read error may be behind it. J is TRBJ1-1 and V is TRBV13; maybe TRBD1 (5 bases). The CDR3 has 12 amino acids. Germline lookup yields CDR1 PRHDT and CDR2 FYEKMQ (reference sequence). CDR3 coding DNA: TGTGCCAGCGGCTTACGGGGGACTGAAGCTTTCTTT. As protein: CASGLRGTEAFF.

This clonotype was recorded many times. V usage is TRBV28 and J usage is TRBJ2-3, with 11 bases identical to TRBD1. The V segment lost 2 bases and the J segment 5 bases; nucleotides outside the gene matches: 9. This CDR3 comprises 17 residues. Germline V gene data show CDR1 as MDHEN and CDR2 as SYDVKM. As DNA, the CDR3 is TGTGCCAGCAGTTTAAGGGCTGGGACAGGGGGGATAGATACGCAGTATTTT. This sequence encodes CASSLRAGTGGIDTQYF.

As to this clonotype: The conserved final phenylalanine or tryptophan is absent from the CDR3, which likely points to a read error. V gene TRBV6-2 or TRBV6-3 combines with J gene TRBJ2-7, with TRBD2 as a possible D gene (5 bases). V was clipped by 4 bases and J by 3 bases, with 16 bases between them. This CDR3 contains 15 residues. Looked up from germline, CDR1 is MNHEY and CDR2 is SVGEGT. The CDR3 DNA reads TGTGCCAGCAGTTTATCCCCAGCGGCAAACTACGAGCAGTACCTC. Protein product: CASSLSPAANYEQYL.

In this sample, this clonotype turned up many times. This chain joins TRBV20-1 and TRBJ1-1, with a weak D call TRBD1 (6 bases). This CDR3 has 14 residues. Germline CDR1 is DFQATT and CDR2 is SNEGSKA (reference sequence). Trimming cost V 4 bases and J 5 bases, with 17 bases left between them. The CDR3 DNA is TGCAGTGCTAAACCATTCGGGGGCAGGACTGAAGCTTTCTTT. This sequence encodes CSAKPFGGRTEAFF.

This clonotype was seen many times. CDR3 protein: CASSYGDSLTSEQFF. As DNA, the CDR3 is TGCGCCAGCAGCTATGGGGACTCCCTTACATCTGAGCAGTTCTTC. The chain is built from TRBV5-1 and TRBJ2-1; D might be TRBD2 (6 bases). Germline V gene data show CDR1 as SGHRS and CDR2 as YFSETQ. There are 15 residues in the CDR3. The germline V and J ends were trimmed by 3 bases and 9 bases, with 19 bases remaining between them.

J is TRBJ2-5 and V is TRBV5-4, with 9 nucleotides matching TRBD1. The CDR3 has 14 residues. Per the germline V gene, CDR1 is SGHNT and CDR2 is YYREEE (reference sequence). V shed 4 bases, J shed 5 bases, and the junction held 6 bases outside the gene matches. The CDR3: CASSAGDRDETQYF. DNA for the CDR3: TGTGCCAGCAGCGCTGGGGACAGGGACGAGACCCAGTACTTC.

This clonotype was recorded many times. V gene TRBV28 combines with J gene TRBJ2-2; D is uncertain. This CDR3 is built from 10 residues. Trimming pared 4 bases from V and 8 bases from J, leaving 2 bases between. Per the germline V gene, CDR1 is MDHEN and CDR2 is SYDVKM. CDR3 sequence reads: CASSSGELFF. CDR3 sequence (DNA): TGTGCCAGCAGTTCGGGGGAGCTGTTTTTT. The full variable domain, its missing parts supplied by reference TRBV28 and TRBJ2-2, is DVKVTQSSRYLVKRTGEKVFLECVQDMDHENMFWYRQDPGLGLRLIYFSYDVKMKEKGDIPEGYSVSREKKERFSLILESASTNQTSMYLCASSSGELFFGEGSRLTVL.

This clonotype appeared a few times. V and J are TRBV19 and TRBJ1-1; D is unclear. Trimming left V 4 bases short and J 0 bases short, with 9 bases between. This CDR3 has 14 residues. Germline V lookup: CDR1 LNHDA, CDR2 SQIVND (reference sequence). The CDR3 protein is CASSKRRVNTEAFF. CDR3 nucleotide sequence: TGTGCCAGTAGTAAAAGACGGGTGAACACTGAAGCTTTCTTT.

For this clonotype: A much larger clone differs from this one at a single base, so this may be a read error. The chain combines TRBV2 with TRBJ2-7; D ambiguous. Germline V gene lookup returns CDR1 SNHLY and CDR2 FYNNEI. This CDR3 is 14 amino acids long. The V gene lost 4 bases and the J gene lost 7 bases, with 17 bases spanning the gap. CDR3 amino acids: CASSVAPPGVEQYF. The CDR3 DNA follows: TGTGCCAGCAGTGTGGCACCGCCGGGCGTAGAGCAGTACTTC.